Ten or more counts support the clone carrying this TCR beta chain. The data were obtained in a study of T-cell reconstitution after alpha-beta-depleted transplantation in children. Molecular barcoding with unique molecular identifiers was used for the TCRbeta library. TCRdb reprocessed the PCR reads with MiXCR, giving one entry per CDR3 protein. The top ten hold approximately 5% of the sample, which has approximately 390,000 distinct CDR3 sequences, approximately 10% seen once. Trimming stripped 2 bases from V and 0 bases from J, with 11 bases between. Germline V CDR1 and CDR2: LGHNA, YNFKEQ. The CDR3 loop spans 15 amino acids.

This chain links TRBV4-2 with TRBJ2-7, with TRBD2 as a possible D gene (6 bases). The clonotype comes from a human donor who donated a stem cell graft to a child with acute myeloid leukemia. The source material was PBMCs from the stem cell graft donor, sampled from the stem cell graft. In nucleotides, the CDR3 is TGTGCCAGCAGCCAAATTGGGACTCTCTCCTACGAGCAGTACTTC. It encodes CASSQIGTLSYEQYF.